These 32 T cell receptor beta chains came from one sample sequenced in a study of response to subunit inactivated influenza vaccine. TCRdb reprocessed the RT-PCR reads via MiXCR and lists one record per CDR3 protein. The data show about 650,000 distinct CDR3 sequences, with 15% to 18% seen just once and 11% held by the top ten. The sequencing used PBMCs from blood, collected about 12 days after vaccination. The receptors shown here come from a man aged 50-60 years who received an inactivated influenza vaccine.

This clonotype turned up a few times. The rearrangement links TRBV15 to TRBJ2-2; D might be TRBD1 (6 bases). The CDR3 totals 17 residues. Germline V gives CDR1 LNHNV, CDR2 YYDKDF (reference sequence). The V end was cut by 0 bases, the J end by 3 bases, with 14 bases between. CDR3 bases: TGTGCCACCAGCAGAGAGAAGGTGGGGACATACACCGGGGAGCTGTTTTTT. Residues: CATSREKVGTYTGELFF.

This clonotype has just a few counts. The rearrangement joins TRBV7-2 to TRBJ1-4; 9 bases match TRBD1. Germline trimming cut 1 base from V and 5 bases from J; bases unmatched to any gene: 2. The CDR3 contains 15 residues. Germline V gene data show CDR1 as SGHTA and CDR2 as FQGNSA. The CDR3 here is CASSLGDRANEKLFF. Written as DNA, the CDR3 is TGTGCCAGCAGCTTAGGGGACAGGGCCAATGAAAAACTGTTTTTT. Supplemented by reference TRBV7-2 and TRBJ1-4, the full variable domain reads GAGVSQSPSNKVTEKGKDVELRCDPISGHTALYWYRQSLGQGLEFLIYFQGNSAPDKSGLPSDRFSAERTGGSVSTLTIQRTQQEDSAVYLCASSLGDRANEKLFFGSGTQLSVL.

CDR3 protein: CASSSGTGIYEQYF. In nucleotides, the CDR3 is TGTGCCAGCAGCTCCGGGACGGGGATCTACGAGCAGTACTTC. The rearrangement uses TRBV7-8 and TRBJ2-7; D tentatively fits TRBD1 or TRBD2 (5 bases each). Germline V lookup: CDR1 SGHVS, CDR2 FQNEAQ. This CDR3 comprises 14 residues. V was clipped by 4 bases and J by 3 bases, with 13 bases between them. Together with reference TRBV7-8 and TRBJ2-7, the CDR3 gives the full variable domain: GAGVSQSPRYKVAKRGQDVALRCDPISGHVSLFWYQQALGQGPEFLTYFQNEAQLDKSGLPSDRFFAERPEGSVSTLKIQRTQQEDSAVYLCASSSGTGIYEQYFGPGTRLTVT.

This clonotype has a count of ten or more. The gene calls are TRBV5-1 and TRBJ2-3; D is tentatively TRBD1 or TRBD2 (5 bases each). The CDR3 spans 13 residues. Trimming cost V 3 bases and J 3 bases, with 8 bases left between them. Germline lookup yields CDR1 SGHRS and CDR2 YFSETQ. The CDR3 sequence is CASSSGRTDTQYF. CDR3 bases: TGCGCCAGCAGCTCGGGACGGACAGATACGCAGTATTTT.

In this sample, this clonotype turned up many times. The chain is built from TRBV19 and TRBJ1-5, with D possibly being TRBD1 (5 bases). The germline V gene encodes CDR1 LNHDA and CDR2 SQIVND (reference sequence). The CDR3 consists of 13 residues. V lost 4 bases and J lost 7, with 11 bases in between. The CDR3 spells CASSKTVWQPQHF. The CDR3 DNA reads as TGTGCCAGTAGTAAGACAGTTTGGCAGCCCCAGCATTTT.

The J gene is TRBJ2-2, the V gene TRBV5-1, with D unresolved. Between the trimmed V and J ends, which lost 7 bases and 5 bases, there was a span of 12 bases. Germline CDR1 and CDR2: SGHRS and YFSETQ. CDR3 length equals 13 residues. CDR3 loop: CASEDLGTGELFF. DNA for the CDR3: TGCGCCAGCGAGGATCTCGGGACCGGGGAGCTGTTTTTT.

The chain carries TRBV6-5 and TRBJ2-7; 11 nucleotides line up with TRBD2. The CDR3 is 17 amino acids. CDR1 and CDR2 (germline): MNHEY, SVGAGI. The V gene end was trimmed by 0 bases and the J gene end by 2 bases; junction bases not matched to a gene: 6. CDR3 protein: CASSYSRLLAGAYEQYF. In nucleotides, the CDR3 is TGTGCCAGCAGTTACTCGAGGTTACTAGCGGGAGCCTACGAGCAGTACTTC.

The rearrangement uses TRBV15 and TRBJ2-1; 9 nucleotides line up with TRBD2. The CDR3 spans 18 residues. The germline V gene encodes CDR1 LNHNV and CDR2 YYDKDF (reference sequence). The J segment lost 3 bases and the V segment lost 0 bases, leaving 9 bases of the junction unmatched. The CDR3 sequence is CATSRDRGREGFYNEQFF. The CDR3 nucleotides are TGTGCCACCAGCAGAGATCGGGGGCGGGAGGGCTTCTACAATGAGCAGTTCTTC.

The V gene is TRBV6-1, the J gene TRBJ2-1; 7 bases agree with TRBD1. The V and J ends lost 7 bases and 2 bases, in that order; junction bases with no gene match: 11. The CDR3 sequence is 16 residues long. CDR1 is MNHNS and CDR2 is SASEGT in the germline V gene. The chain's CDR3 is CASTGRQGVAYNEQFF. CDR3 nucleotides: TGTGCCAGCACCGGAAGACAGGGCGTCGCCTACAATGAGCAGTTCTTC.

This clonotype was recorded many times. The chain recombines TRBV29-1 with TRBJ2-3; TRBD2 agrees at 9 bases. V was pared by 4 bases and J by 5 bases, with 13 bases of the junction left unmatched. The CDR3 is 16 amino acids. Germline CDR1 reads SQVTM; CDR2 reads ANQGSEA. The CDR3 region is CSVGRLPGLAEDTQYF. The DNA of the CDR3 is TGCAGCGTTGGTCGACTACCGGGACTAGCTGAAGATACGCAGTATTTT.

The rearrangement joins TRBV28 to TRBJ2-1; 8 nucleotides match TRBD1. V shed 3 bases and J 6 bases; nucleotides not matched to a gene: 13. Germline-derived CDR1 and CDR2 are MDHEN and SYDVKM. The CDR3 contains 17 residues. The CDR3, as DNA: TGTGCCAGCAGTTTCATCTACAGGGGGAAGGGGGTCAATGAGCAGTTCTTC. Residues: CASSFIYRGKGVNEQFF.

The chain uses TRBV6-1 and TRBJ2-5, with D unclear. The CDR3 spans 18 residues. Per the germline V gene, CDR1 is MNHNS and CDR2 is SASEGT. The ends were cut back, 6 bases at V and 0 bases at J, with 23 bases in the middle. The CDR3 here is CASRGDGRLNRNQETQYF. CDR3 nucleotides: TGTGCCAGCAGAGGTGACGGAAGATTGAATCGGAACCAAGAGACCCAGTACTTC.

This clonotype was counted a few times. The chain carries TRBV7-6 and TRBJ1-2; TRBD1 aligns across 10 bases. The CDR3 covers 15 residues. CDR1 is SGHVS and CDR2 is FNYEAQ in the germline V gene. With V trimmed by 5 bases and J by 7 bases, 10 bases remained unmatched. CDR3 sequence: CASSLRTGGLSGYTF. In DNA form, the CDR3 reads TGTGCCAGCAGCCTGCGGACAGGGGGTTTGAGTGGCTACACCTTC. Looking up the rest from reference TRBV7-6 and TRBJ1-2 gives the full variable domain: GAGVSQSPRYKVTKRGQDVALRCDPISGHVSLYWYRQALGQGPEFLTYFNYEAQQDKSGLPNDRFSAERPEGSISTLTIQRTEQRDSAMYRCASSLRTGGLSGYTFGSGTRLTVV.

This clonotype turned up a few times. The gene calls are TRBV14 and TRBJ1-1; unclear D gene. The CDR3 contains 15 residues. From germline, CDR1 is SGHDN and CDR2 FVKESK. Trimming cost V 2 bases and J 4 bases, with 14 bases left between them. The CDR3 coding sequence is TGTGCCAGCAGCCAACTAGACCCAGCCCTCACTGAAGCTTTCTTT. Its translation: CASSQLDPALTEAFF.

This clonotype has only a few counts. The chain recombines TRBV15 with TRBJ2-2, with D perhaps TRBD1 (5 bases). This CDR3 contains 17 residues. The germline CDR1 and CDR2 sequences are LNHNV and YYDKDF (reference sequence). Trimming removed 0 bases from V and 6 bases from J, with 17 bases in between. This chain's CDR3 is CATSRDAAKGWAGELFF. As DNA, the CDR3 is TGTGCCACCAGCAGAGATGCGGCAAAGGGGTGGGCCGGGGAGCTGTTTTTT.

Many counts were recorded for this clonotype. The gene calls are TRBV4-3 and TRBJ1-6, with D unclear. V was shortened by 0 bases and J by 10 bases, with 10 bases between the two germline ends. CDR3 size: 14 residues. Germline values: CDR1 LGHNA, CDR2 YSLEER. As DNA, the CDR3 is TGCGCCAGCAGCCAAGACGGGTCTAGGTCACCCCTCCACTTT. Its protein product is CASSQDGSRSPLHF.

The J gene is TRBJ2-3, the V gene TRBV12-3 or TRBV12-4, with 10 bases that match TRBD2. Trimming at V came to 3 bases and at J to 4 bases, leaving 4 bases not matched to a gene. There are 15 residues in the CDR3. For the CDR3, the DNA is TGTGCCAGCAGTTTTATAGCGGGAGGAGCAGATACGCAGTATTTT. This translates into CASSFIAGGADTQYF.

The table lists this clonotype with a few counts. The CDR3 region has the DNA TGTGCCAGCAGCGAATCGGGAGGCGCAGATACGCAGTATTTT. It encodes CASSESGGADTQYF. V is TRBV12-3 or TRBV12-4 and J is TRBJ2-3; 7 nucleotides match TRBD2. The CDR3 loop spans 14 amino acids. The junction had 7 bases not matched to a gene; V was cut back by 6 bases and J by 4 bases.

This clonotype was recorded a few times. This chain uses TRBV11-3 with TRBJ2-7, with D perhaps TRBD1 (5 bases). Germline V gene sequence: CDR1 SGHNT, CDR2 YENEEA. The germline V and J ends were trimmed by 6 bases and 6 bases, with 21 bases remaining between them. This CDR3 has 15 amino acids. CDR3: CASSLRSNQGGEQYF. The CDR3 nucleotides read TGTGCCAGCAGTTTGAGATCTAACCAGGGTGGCGAGCAGTACTTC.

The chain links TRBV4-3 to TRBJ2-1; 7 nucleotides agree with TRBD2. V gave up 5 bases and J gave up 6 bases; unmatched junction bases: 7. The CDR3 is made up of 14 amino acids. Looked up from germline, CDR1 is LGHNA and CDR2 is YSLEER. In nucleotides, the CDR3 is TGCGCCAGCAGCGGCGATGGGGGGGGCAATGAGCAGTTCTTC. As protein: CASSGDGGGNEQFF.

In its sample, this clonotype was seen a few times. The V and J genes are TRBV29-1 and TRBJ2-3; 9 positions match TRBD2. Germline V lookup: CDR1 SQVTM, CDR2 ANQGSEA. V shed 6 bases and J 0 bases; nucleotides not matched to a gene: 10. The CDR3 consists of 16 residues. The DNA for the CDR3 is TGCAGCGTCCCCCGTGCGGGGGGGTTTAGCACAGATACGCAGTATTTT. This codes for CSVPRAGGFSTDTQYF.

CDR3 sequence reads: CASSLDGTRASYEQYF. CDR3 nucleotide sequence: TGCGCCAGCAGCTTGGATGGGACAAGGGCCTCCTACGAGCAGTACTTC. The J gene is TRBJ2-7, the V gene TRBV5-1; D possibly corresponds to TRBD1 (6 bases). The CDR3 is 16 residues long. Looked up from germline, CDR1 is SGHRS and CDR2 is YFSETQ. Deletions cut 0 bases from V and 0 bases from J, with 13 bases between.

This clonotype was seen only a few times. This chain joins TRBV9 and TRBJ2-3, with D possibly being TRBD2 (6 bases). Looked up from germline, CDR1 is SGDLS and CDR2 is YYNGEE. The CDR3 length is 15 residues. Trimming stripped 0 bases from V and 4 bases from J, with 12 bases between. CDR3 bases: TGTGCCAGCAGCGTAGACGGAGGGAGCGCAGATACGCAGTATTTT. This encodes CASSVDGGSADTQYF.

This clonotype was detected only a few times. The V gene is TRBV21-1, the J gene TRBJ2-7. TRBV21-1 is classified as a pseudogene. The CDR3 has 14 residues. The CDR3: CASRKGGDSYEQYF. As DNA, the CDR3 is TGTGCCAGCCGCAAAGGGGGAGACTCCTACGAGCAGTACTTC.

In its sample, this clonotype was seen a few times. The V gene is TRBV9, the J gene TRBJ2-3; maybe TRBD2 (6 bases). V was cut by 2 bases and J by 2 bases, with 9 bases left in between. CDR3 size: 14 residues. Germline assignment: CDR1 SGDLS and CDR2 YYNGEE. Here the CDR3 DNA reads TGTGCCAGCAGCGTGGGCGGGGACACAGATACGCAGTATTTT. Translation: CASSVGGDTDTQYF.

This clonotype was detected a few times. This chain connects TRBV24-1 to TRBJ2-1; D may match TRBD1 or TRBD2 (6 bases each). Germline V gives CDR1 KGHDR, CDR2 SFDVKD. The CDR3 spans 14 residues. V was trimmed by 0 bases and J by 8 bases, leaving 10 bases between them. The CDR3 loop reads CATSDLQRGDEQFF. CDR3 in DNA: TGTGCCACCAGTGATTTGCAAAGGGGGGATGAGCAGTTCTTC.

The sample holds many counts of this clonotype. J is TRBJ2-7 and V is TRBV6-5; D not resolved. Looked up from germline, CDR1 is MNHEY and CDR2 is SVGAGI. The CDR3 loop spans 15 amino acids. Trimming shortened V by 1 base and J by 3 bases, and 13 bases separated the two germline ends. CDR3 DNA: TGTGCCAGCAGTTACTTCACCGCACCTAGCTACGAGCAGTACTTC. The encoded protein is CASSYFTAPSYEQYF.

This clonotype was seen many times. V gene TRBV28 combines with J gene TRBJ2-7; D may be TRBD2 (5 bases). Germline-derived CDR1 and CDR2 are MDHEN and SYDVKM. Trimming took 2 bases from V and 0 from J, leaving 8 bases between them. The length of the CDR3 is 14 residues. The CDR3 protein is CASSLDYSSYEQYF. The CDR3 DNA follows: TGTGCCAGCAGTTTAGACTACAGCTCCTACGAGCAGTACTTC.

The V call is TRBV7-2, the J call TRBJ1-5; D uncertain. This CDR3 has 15 residues. Between the trimmed V and J ends, which lost 4 bases and 8 bases, there was a span of 18 bases. Germline-derived CDR1 and CDR2 are SGHTA and FQGNSA. The CDR3 coding sequence is TGTGCCAGCAGCTCCCGGGGAAACCCCCAGGAGCCCCAGCATTTT. Protein product: CASSSRGNPQEPQHF.

The sample holds many counts of this clonotype. The J gene is TRBJ1-2, the V gene TRBV12-3 or TRBV12-4; 7 bases are shared with TRBD1. This CDR3 region has 12 residues. V was pared by 6 bases and J by 8 bases, with 6 bases of the junction left unmatched. The CDR3 coding sequence is TGTGCCAGCAGACGTGGGACAGCGGGCTACACCTTC. This gives the protein CASRRGTAGYTF.

In its sample, this clonotype was seen many times. This chain uses TRBV29-1 with TRBJ2-1; D uncertain. CDR3 length equals 12 residues. V lost 2 bases and J 6 bases, leaving 8 bases between the germline ends. Germline V CDR1 and CDR2: SQVTM, ANQGSEA. Written as DNA, the CDR3 is TGCAGCGTTGAAACAGCCGTCAATGAGCAGTTCTTC. This codes for CSVETAVNEQFF.

V gene TRBV7-9 combines with J gene TRBJ2-7; a possible D gene is TRBD2 (5 bases). In germline, CDR1 is SEHNR, CDR2 FQNEAQ (reference sequence). The V and J ends lost 3 bases and 4 bases respectively, with 13 bases between them. There are 14 residues in the CDR3. In nucleotides, the CDR3 is TGTGCCAGCAGCTTTCCGGGAAGACCTTACGAGCAGTACTTC. Protein: CASSFPGRPYEQYF. The whole variable domain, filled in from reference TRBV7-9 and TRBJ2-7, reads DTGVSQNPRHKITKRGQNVTFRCDPISEHNRLYWYRQTLGQGPEFLTYFQNEAQLEKSRLLSDRFSAERPKGSFSTLEIQRTEQGDSAMYLCASSFPGRPYEQYFGPGTRLTVT.